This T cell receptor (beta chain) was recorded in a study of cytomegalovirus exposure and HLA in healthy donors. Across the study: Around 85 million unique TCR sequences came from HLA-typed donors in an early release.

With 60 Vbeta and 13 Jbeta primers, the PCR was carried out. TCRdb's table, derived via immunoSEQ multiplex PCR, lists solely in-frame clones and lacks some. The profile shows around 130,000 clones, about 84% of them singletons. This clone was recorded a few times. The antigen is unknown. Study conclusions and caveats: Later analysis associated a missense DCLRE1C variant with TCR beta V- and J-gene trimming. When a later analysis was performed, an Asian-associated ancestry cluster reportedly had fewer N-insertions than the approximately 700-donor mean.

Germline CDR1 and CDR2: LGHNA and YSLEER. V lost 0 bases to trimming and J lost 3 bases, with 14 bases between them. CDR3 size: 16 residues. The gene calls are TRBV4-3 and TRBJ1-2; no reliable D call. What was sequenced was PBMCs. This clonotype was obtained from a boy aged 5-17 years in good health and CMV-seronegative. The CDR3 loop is CASSQDIGRADYGYTF. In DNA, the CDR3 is TGCGCCAGCAGCCAAGATATAGGGCGGGCCGACTATGGCTACACCTTC.